This TCR beta chain stems from a study of regulatory T cells in long-lasting Graves disease. Study-level information: The term persistent Graves' disease signified upward of 5 years on antithyroid drugs with positive TSH receptor antibodies.

In regard to this clonotype: What it recognizes is unknown.

Both iRepertoire HTBI primers and Arm-PCR of CDR3 regions were used to build the TCR beta libraries. In the authors' methods: Detected in the samples were about 60 TRBV and 14 TRBJ segments. One entry per CDR3 protein, called by TCRdb with MiXCR from the multiplex PCR reads. The V and J calls and clone size are TCRdb's, not the authors'. In the table there are some 440,000 distinct CDR3 sequences, less than 25% of which are singletons. As to time point: persistent/refractory GD, antithyroid drugs over 5 years with positive TRAb. PBMCs provided the RNA from which the TCR library was made. Graves' disease diagnosis used American Thyroid Association guidelines. Notes on the study in general: When disease was persistent, TRBV28, TRBJ1-2 and TRBJ2-5 were the favored segments.

The germline CDR1 and CDR2 sequences are MNHNS and SASEGT. The trim removed 5 bases at V and 7 bases at J, leaving 9 bases unmatched. This CDR3 is 14 amino acids long. This sequence was found in a female donor with Graves disease. This chain uses TRBV6-1 with TRBJ1-2; TRBD1 aligns across 8 bases. Sample: peripheral blood mononuclear cells (PBMCs), taken when the disease was refractory, from a patient treated with antithyroid drugs. The CDR3 DNA reads TGTGCCAGCAGTCCGAGGACAGGGCAATTTGGCTACACCTTC. Protein sequence: CASSPRTGQFGYTF.